This T cell receptor (beta chain) was captured in a study of blood T cell repertoires in COVID-19. Study details: Donors in the United States, Italy and Spain gave samples during acute or convalescent COVID-19. T cells, B-cell-depleted T cells, or PBMCs supplied cDNA or gDNA.

Original methodology: Reference gene primers were amplified, and this amplification served to estimate nucleated cell counts. Sequencing was performed with immunoSEQ multiplex PCR; in TCRdb, only in-frame clones are kept and a portion is missing. V and J calls and clone size are as listed in that table; D and trimming were resolved from the DNA. The sample records about 520,000 clones, over 75% being singletons. The CDR3 totals 13 residues. CDR1 and CDR2 from the germline V gene are SQVTM and ANQGSEA. The V gene end was trimmed by 6 bases and the J gene end by 3 bases; junction bases not matched to a gene: 5.

The J gene is TRBJ1-3, the V gene TRBV29-1; the match to TRBD1 covers 7 bases. The receptor comes from a human donor in a cohort sampled during active COVID-19. The material sequenced was peripheral blood. CDR3 nucleotide sequence: TGCAGCGTGGAGGGGGACAGTGGAAACACCATATATTTT. Translating it yields CSVEGDSGNTIYF. The entire variable domain, with the rest obtained from reference TRBV29-1 and TRBJ1-3, is as follows: SAVISQKPSRDICQRGTSLTIQCQVDSQVTMMFWYRQQPGQSLTLIATANQGSEATYESGFVIDKFPISRPNLTFSTLTVSNMSPEDSSIYLCSVEGDSGNTIYFGEGSWLTVV.